This T cell receptor beta chain emerged from a study of cytomegalovirus exposure and HLA in healthy donors. J lost 0 bases, V lost 2 bases, and 8 bases had no gene match. This CDR3 has 19 residues. Germline V gene data show CDR1 as MNHGY and CDR2 as SAAAGT. The PCR used 60 Vbeta and 13 Jbeta primers. Some clones are missing from TCRdb's copy, which holds only in-frame ones; the method was immunoSEQ multiplex PCR. The table lists roughly 41,000 clones. Remarks on this clone: Its antigen is unidentified.

Study results and limitations: Donors were assumed by presence/absence analyses to have roughly uniform sequencing depth. CMV antigen specificity was confirmed in vitro for three CMV-associated chains.

This chain links TRBV6-8 with TRBJ1-5; 12 nucleotides match TRBD1. The sequencing sample was made of PBMCs. This receptor was obtained from a woman aged 35 to 49 in good health and CMV-seronegative. CDR3 region: CASSYGGQGANLSNQPQHF. The CDR3 region has the DNA TGTGCCAGCAGTTACGGGGGACAGGGGGCGAACCTTAGCAATCAGCCCCAGCATTTT.